Listed below are T cell receptor beta chains from one sample, sequenced in a study of vaccination and CD4 T cells after COVID-19. TCRdb fed the PCR reads into MiXCR, producing one record per CDR3 protein. The data show about 19,000 distinct CDR3 sequences, 60% seen once. The starting material was CD4+ T cells from blood, obtained after SARS-CoV-2 vaccination. These receptors were taken from a human donor who had recovered from COVID-19. Each CDR3 is given with its conserved first and last residue. D genes are given only for firm matches. Some rows have no size entry. The others give once, few or many, or a class for an expanded clone.

-	TRBV2	-	TRBJ2-7	CASSLLATEQYF	TGTGCCAGCAGTTTACTAGCCACGGAGCAGTACTTC
TRBD1	TRBV5-1	-	TRBJ2-5	CASSLGDRGRGETQYF	TGCGCCAGCAGCTTGGGTGACAGGGGGCGAGGAGAGACCCAGTACTTC
-	TRBV28	few	TRBJ1-2	CASSLSSWSGYTF	TGTGCCAGCAGTTTATCGTCATGGAGCGGCTACACCTTC
-	TRBV20-1	-	TRBJ1-5	CSAMQGLSNQPQHF	TGCAGTGCTATGCAGGGCCTTAGCAATCAGCCCCAGCATTTT
TRBD1	TRBV6-5	once	TRBJ1-1	CASSYGTGAEAFF	TGTGCCAGCAGTTACGGGACAGGGGCTGAAGCTTTCTTT
-	TRBV15	-	TRBJ2-5	CATSRGASASQETQYF	TGTGCCACCAGCAGAGGTGCGAGCGCCAGCCAAGAGACCCAGTACTTC
TRBD2	TRBV20-1	few	TRBJ2-3	CSARVAAGGPTDTQYF	TGCAGTGCTAGAGTGGCGGCGGGAGGGCCGACGGATACGCAGTATTTT
-	TRBV7-9	-	TRBJ1-1	CASRPKPTENIEAFF	TGTGCCAGCAGACCAAAACCAACAGAGAACATAGAAGCTTTCTTT
-	TRBV5-4	once	TRBJ2-7	CASSTLVGAGEQYF	TGTGCCAGCAGCACCCTCGTCGGGGCAGGCGAGCAGTACTTC
-	TRBV4-1	few	TRBJ1-5	CASSQEAGIGPQHF	TGCGCCAGCAGCCAAGAAGCGGGAATCGGGCCCCAGCATTTT
TRBD1	TRBV6-5	-	TRBJ2-6	CASSYSGQGASGANVLTF	TGTGCCAGCAGTTACTCTGGACAGGGGGCCTCTGGGGCCAACGTCCTGACTTTC
-	TRBV28	-	TRBJ1-2	CASSIGTDYGYTF	TGTGCCAGCAGTATAGGGACGGACTATGGCTACACCTTC
TRBD2	TRBV12-3/TRBV12-4	-	TRBJ2-3	CASTQGLALTDTQYF	TGTGCCAGCACCCAGGGACTAGCTCTCACAGATACGCAGTATTTT
-	TRBV20-1	-	TRBJ2-1	CSARIFWEENEQFF	TGCAGTGCTAGGATCTTTTGGGAGGAGAATGAGCAGTTCTTC
TRBD1	TRBV28	-	TRBJ2-7	CASSLGQYEQYF	TGTGCCAGCAGTTTGGGACAGTACGAGCAGTACTTC
-	TRBV28	-	TRBJ2-7	CASSSSNYEQYF	-
TRBD2	TRBV11-2	-	TRBJ2-3	CASRWTSGRVEGTDTQYF	TGTGCCAGCAGGTGGACTAGCGGGAGAGTAGAGGGCACAGATACGCAGTATTTT
-	TRBV20-1	few	TRBJ2-5	CSGQIEETQYF	TGCAGCGGACAGATTGAAGAGACCCAGTACTTC
-	TRBV28	few	TRBJ1-2	CASSSVYGYTF	TGTGCCAGCAGTTCTGTCTATGGCTACACCTTC
-	TRBV24-1	-	TRBJ2-5	CATSDSRGLQETQYF	TGTGCCACCAGTGATAGCCGGGGCCTACAAGAGACCCAGTACTTC
-	TRBV6-1	few	TRBJ1-5	CASSPWGGDQPQHF	TGTGCCAGCAGTCCTTGGGGGGGTGATCAGCCCCAGCATTTT
TRBD2	TRBV7-9	-	TRBJ2-7	CASSKKGLAGLDEQYF	TGTGCCAGCAGCAAAAAGGGACTAGCGGGCCTTGACGAGCAGTACTTC
-	TRBV20-1	-	TRBJ1-4	CSAENEKLFF	TGCAGTGCCGAAAATGAAAAACTGTTTTTT
TRBD1	TRBV11-3	few	TRBJ2-2	CASSPGQGEVDGELFF	TGTGCCAGCAGCCCAGGACAGGGAGAGGTGGACGGGGAGCTGTTTTTT
-	TRBV6-1	-	TRBJ2-2	CASNRGNTGELFF	TGTGCCAGCAACCGGGGGAACACCGGGGAGCTGTTTTTT
-	TRBV9	-	TRBJ2-2	CASSVSRSLNTGELFF	TGTGCCAGCAGCGTCTCCAGGAGCTTGAACACCGGGGAGCTGTTTTTT
-	TRBV30	-	TRBJ2-5	CAWSVQQETQYF	TGTGCCTGGAGTGTACAGCAAGAGACCCAGTACTTC
-	TRBV6-1	-	TRBJ2-7	CASSKGPSYEQYF	TGTGCCAGCAGTAAGGGACCGTCGTACGAGCAGTACTTC
-	TRBV20-1	-	TRBJ2-5	CSATTGGAETQYF	TGCAGTGCTACTACAGGGGGGGCGGAGACCCAGTACTTC
-	TRBV19	-	TRBJ2-5	CASSMRLQETQYF	TGTGCCAGTAGTATGAGACTGCAGGAGACCCAGTACTTC
-	TRBV12-3/TRBV12-4	-	TRBJ2-1	CASSTTSLFF	TGTGCCAGCAGTACGACGAGTTTGTTCTTC
-	TRBV12-3/TRBV12-4	once	TRBJ2-3	CASTPLASYTDTQYF	TGTGCCAGCACCCCTTTAGCGAGCTACACAGATACGCAGTATTTT
-	TRBV21-1	few	TRBJ2-3	CASSGGQPDTQYF	TGTGCCAGCAGCGGGGGGCAACCAGATACGCAGTATTTT
-	TRBV6-1	once	TRBJ1-1	CASHPRGGAATEAFF	TGTGCCAGCCACCCCAGGGGTGGTGCGGCCACTGAAGCTTTCTTT
-	TRBV12-3/TRBV12-4	-	TRBJ1-2	CASSLYRAGYTF	TGTGCCAGCAGTTTGTACAGGGCTGGCTACACCTTC
-	TRBV5-4	once	TRBJ1-2	CASSPLTGNGYTF	TGTGCCAGCAGCCCCCTCACGGGGAATGGCTACACCTTC
-	TRBV29-1	-	TRBJ2-7	CSVRPGATRSYEQYF	TGCAGCGTTAGACCGGGGGCTACCAGGAGCTACGAGCAGTACTTC
-	TRBV11-3	-	TRBJ2-3	CASSLAAGDTQYF	TGTGCCAGCAGCTTAGCAGCGGGAGATACGCAGTATTTT
TRBD1	TRBV5-4	-	TRBJ2-7	CASSFGTDNAYEQYF	TGTGCCAGCAGCTTCGGGACAGACAACGCCTACGAGCAGTACTTC
-	TRBV15	-	TRBJ2-2	CATSRDHFSYTGELFF	TGTGCCACCAGCAGAGATCACTTCAGCTACACCGGGGAGCTGTTTTTT
TRBD1	TRBV2	few	TRBJ1-1	CASTGYRGKTEAFF	TGTGCCAGCACAGGATACAGGGGTAAAACTGAAGCTTTCTTT
TRBD2	TRBV27	-	TRBJ2-3	CASRREIVVDTDTQYF	TGTGCCAGCAGGCGGGAGATCGTGGTGGACACAGATACGCAGTATTTT
-	TRBV18	-	TRBJ2-2	CASSPPVRMNTGELFF	TGTGCCAGCTCACCACCGGTCAGGATGAACACCGGGGAGCTGTTTTTT
-	TRBV29-1	once	TRBJ2-7	CSGLQGFTREQYF	TGCAGCGGTCTACAGGGATTCACGCGTGAGCAGTACTTC
TRBD2	TRBV20-1	-	TRBJ2-5	CSATGTITQETQYF	TGCAGTGCTACCGGGACTATCACACAAGAGACCCAGTACTTC
-	TRBV6-2/TRBV6-3	-	TRBJ1-5	CASTLGGSNQPQHF	TGTGCCAGCACTCTCGGGGGTAGCAATCAGCCCCAGCATTTT
TRBD1	TRBV5-4	-	TRBJ1-2	CASSLARTGDNYGYTF	TGTGCCAGCAGCTTGGCCAGGACAGGGGATAACTATGGCTACACCTTC